The entry that follows covers one TCR beta chain sequence. Its antigen is unknown. Looked up from germline, CDR1 is LNHDA and CDR2 is SQIVND (reference sequence). The CDR3 contains 13 residues. V dropped 4 bases and J dropped 0 bases, with 7 bases sitting between them. The data originate from a study of graft-versus-host responses after intestinal transplantation. The wider study: Transplant recipients had multivisceral, liver-intestinal, or isolated intestinal grafts. All recipients were given anti-thymocyte globulin induction, and tacrolimus and steroids were then administered for three to four years.

The study's findings and limits: Early declines in HvG clones that occurred post-transplant were associated with peak circulating GvH clone levels.

Assay: immunoSEQ multiplex PCR; the TCRdb copy retains only in-frame clones and omits some. The sample yields under 65,000 clones, approximately 94% seen once. This TCR was recovered from a human donor who was the organ donor for an intestinal transplant. The chain couples TRBV19 to TRBJ2-7; the D is unclear. The sample was unstimulated CD4+ T cells sorted from spleen or lymph node cells, taken before transplant. CDR3 sequence: CASSRLASYEQYF. In DNA, the CDR3 is TGTGCCAGTAGTAGATTAGCCTCCTACGAGCAGTACTTC.